This T cell receptor (beta chain) was captured in a study of blood T cell repertoires in COVID-19. CDR3 length equals 16 residues. V lost 6 bases and J lost 9; bases outside the gene matches: 17. CDR1 and CDR2 from the germline V gene are LGHDT and YNNKEL (reference sequence). In the source study's methods: Scientists estimated how many nucleated cells there were by amplifying reference gene primers. The table came from immunoSEQ multiplex PCR; TCRdb's copy has only in-frame clones and leaves some out. V, J and clone size derive from that table, while D and trimming were established from the DNA sequence. The sample carries fewer than 350,000 clones, around 88% recorded once. Residents of about 25 US areas, aged about 18 to 95 years, made up the participants. Participant-reported clinical history was the basis for cohort assignment. Recovered status in Cohort 3 required two negative PCRs, clearance, or symptom resolution.

The receptor was isolated from a woman in her 40s who had recovered from COVID-19. Sequenced material: PBMCs or T cells enriched from blood (not recorded which). The gene calls are TRBV3-1 (or the pseudogene TRBV3-2) and TRBJ1-3, with 7 bases that match TRBD1. This CDR3 reads CASRLTGTLTAGTIYF. Here the CDR3 DNA reads TGTGCCAGCAGGCTGACAGGGACCTTAACAGCAGGCACCATATATTTT.